This TCR beta chain is drawn from a study of blood T cell repertoires in COVID-19. Study details: From the United States, Italy and Spain came samples of acute and convalescent COVID-19. PBMCs, B-cell-depleted T cells, or T cells were the source of the cDNA or gDNA that made up the material.

Patients of the Seattle cohort, enrolled during active infection, were followed longitudinally. Per the original methods: Estimation of nucleated cell counts relied on the amplification of reference gene primers. Only in-frame clones appear in the TCRdb table, and some are missing; sequencing was by immunoSEQ multiplex PCR. D and trimming were read from the DNA, whereas the V and J calls and clone size are those reported in that table. In the table there are fewer than 50,000 clones, 80% to 90% of which are singletons. Trimming removed 5 bases from V and 0 bases from J, with 5 bases in between. The CDR3 covers 14 residues. Germline-derived CDR1 and CDR2 are SSHAT and FNYEAQ (reference sequence).

The sequence came from a man aged 55 to 70 with COVID-19, enrolled during active disease. Material for sequencing was peripheral blood. The rearrangement joins TRBV7-7 to TRBJ2-6; no definite D call. CDR3 nucleotides: TGTGCCAGCAGCCGAGGCTCTGGGGCCAACGTCCTGACTTTC. Its protein product is CASSRGSGANVLTF.